The clone carrying this T cell receptor beta chain was seen only a few times. The junction shows a germline mismatch at one end, possibly a read error. This sample stems from a study of preoperative IRX-2 immunotherapy in early breast cancer. Treatment meaning: preoperative locoregional IRX-2 cytokine immunotherapy. Sequenced by immunoSEQ multiplex PCR; TCRdb stores in-frame clones only, minus some. The table shows tens of thousands of clones, with under 90% occurring only once. The CDR3 covers 15 residues. CDR1 and CDR2 (germline): MNHGY, SAAAGT. The source is a human donor with breast cancer. The specimen was collected from a patient treated with IRX-2 immunotherapy. J is TRBJ1-3 and V is TRBV6-8; the D is unclear. The CDR3 protein is CASSDSRKAGNTIYF. The CDR3, as DNA: TGTGCCAGCAGTGACTCGAGGAAAGCTGGAAACACCATATATTTT.